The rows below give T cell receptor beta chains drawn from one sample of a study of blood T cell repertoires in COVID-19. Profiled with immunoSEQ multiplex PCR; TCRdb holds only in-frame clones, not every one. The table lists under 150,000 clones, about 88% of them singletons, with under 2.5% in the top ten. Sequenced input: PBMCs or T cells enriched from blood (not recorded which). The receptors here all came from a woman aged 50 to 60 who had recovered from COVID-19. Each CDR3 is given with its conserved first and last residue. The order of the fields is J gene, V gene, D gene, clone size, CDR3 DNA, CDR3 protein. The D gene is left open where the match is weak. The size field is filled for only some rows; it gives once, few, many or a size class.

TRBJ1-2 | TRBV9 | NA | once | TGTGCCAGCAGAGATTCACAGGGTTGGAATGGCTACACCTTC | CASRDSQGWNGYTF
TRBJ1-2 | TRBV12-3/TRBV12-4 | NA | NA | TGTGCCAGCAGTCCAGGGGTAGGCTACACCTTC | CASSPGVGYTF
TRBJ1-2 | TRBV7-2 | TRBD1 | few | TGTGCCAGCAGCTTAGGGCTATGGCAGGGGGACTATGGCTACACCTTC | CASSLGLWQGDYGYTF
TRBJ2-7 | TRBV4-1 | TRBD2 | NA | TGCGCCAGCAGCCAGGTAGCGGGGGGCGACTCCTACGAGCAGTACTTC | CASSQVAGGDSYEQYF
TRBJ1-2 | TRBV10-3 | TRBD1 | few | TGTGCCATCAGGGGACAGGGGGCGAATGGCTACACCTTC | CAIRGQGANGYTF
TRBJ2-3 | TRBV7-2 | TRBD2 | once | TGTGCCAGCAGCTTAGCGTCGACTAGCGGGGACACAGATACGCAGTATTTT | CASSLASTSGDTDTQYF
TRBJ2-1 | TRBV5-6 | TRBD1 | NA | TGTGCCAGCAGCTTGGCAGGGGGCGGGTACAATGAGCAGTTCTTC | CASSLAGGGYNEQFF
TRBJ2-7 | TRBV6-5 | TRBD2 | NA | TGTGCCAGCAGCCAAACTAGCGGTAGCTCCTACGAGCAGTACTTC | CASSQTSGSSYEQYF
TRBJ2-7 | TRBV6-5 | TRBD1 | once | TGTGCCAGCAGTTACTCGGGACAGGGACCCTCCTACGAGCAGTACTTC | CASSYSGQGPSYEQYF
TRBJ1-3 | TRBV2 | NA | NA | TGTGCCAGCAGTGAAAATATCGTAAACACCATATATTTT | CASSENIVNTIYF
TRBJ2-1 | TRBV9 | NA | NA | TGTGCCAGCAGCGTAGAGTGGTCAGGGTTGGATGAGCAGTTCTTC | CASSVEWSGLDEQFF
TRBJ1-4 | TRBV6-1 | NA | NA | TGTGCCAGCAGTGAACTTTTTGAAAAACTGTTTTTT | CASSELFEKLFF
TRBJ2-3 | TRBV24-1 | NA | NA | TGTGCCACCAGTGAGGCGGGGACGAGCACAGATACGCAGTATTTT | CATSEAGTSTDTQYF
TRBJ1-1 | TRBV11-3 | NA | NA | TGTGCCAGCGGTGAAGGGACGTGGGAGGACACTGAAGCTTTCTTT | CASGEGTWEDTEAFF
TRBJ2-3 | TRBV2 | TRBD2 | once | TGTGCCAGCAGGACCGGGACTAGCTTGGATACGCAGTATTTT | CASRTGTSLDTQYF
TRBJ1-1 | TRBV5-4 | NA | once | TGTGCCAGCAGCTTGCAGGGGTACAACACTGAAGCTTTCTTT | CASSLQGYNTEAFF
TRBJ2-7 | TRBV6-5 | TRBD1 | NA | TGTGCCAGCAGTTACTTACAGGGGGCTTACGAGCAGTACTTC | CASSYLQGAYEQYF
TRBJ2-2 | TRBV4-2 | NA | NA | TGTGCCAGCAGCCAAGAATCCGGGGAGGACACCGGGGAGCTGTTTTTT | CASSQESGEDTGELFF
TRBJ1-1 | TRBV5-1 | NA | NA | TGCGCCAGCAGGCTGACAGGGAACACTGAAGCTTTCTTT | CASRLTGNTEAFF
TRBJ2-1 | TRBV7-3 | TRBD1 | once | TGTGCCAGCAGCTCGGGACAGGGTGCCAACGCAAACAATGAGCAGTTCTTC | CASSSGQGANANNEQFF
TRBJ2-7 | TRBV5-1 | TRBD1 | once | TGCGCCAGCAGCTATGCCGGGACAGGGAATGACGAGCAGTACTTC | CASSYAGTGNDEQYF
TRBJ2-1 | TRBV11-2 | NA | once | TGTGCCAGCAGCGAACTTACTGGGGCTCGGATCGAGCAGTTCTTC | CASSELTGARIEQFF